This TCR beta chain comes out of a study of Ad26.COV2.S vaccination and SARS-CoV-2 variants. Turning to the study itself: Ad26.COV2.S given intramuscularly, once or twice 56 days apart.

Germline V gives CDR1 SGHNT, CDR2 YENEEA. V lost 4 bases to trimming and J lost 5 bases, with 11 bases between them. This CDR3 is 14 amino acids long. Using immunoSEQ multiplex PCR, the repertoire was profiled, and TCRdb retains in-frame clones only, with some absent. The sample shows about 350,000 clones, 75% to 90% of them seen only once. This clone was detected once. The antigen is unknown. Treatment reported: roughly 18 received Ad26.COV2.S at low or high dose, single or two shots; several received placebo; per-sample allocation not given. Each sample was drawn 63 days after the first injection (of vaccine or placebo). Study findings and constraints: Placebo recipients trailed vaccine recipients in spike-specific TCR breadth.

Sequences were derived from peripheral blood, sampled in a trial of Ad26.COV2.S vaccine versus placebo. This receptor was taken from a person aged 18 to 65 who received the Ad26.COV2.S COVID-19 vaccine or a placebo. The genes are TRBV11-3 and TRBJ2-2, with D hard to call. CDR3 bases: TGTGCCAGCAGCTCCACCAGAGAGACCGGGGAGCTGTTTTTT. It specifies CASSSTRETGELFF. The full variable domain, completed using reference TRBV11-3 and TRBJ2-2, is EAGVVQSPRYKIIEKKQPVAFWCNPISGHNTLYWYLQNLGQGPELLIRYENEEAVDDSQLPKDRFSAERLKGVDSTLKIQPAELGDSAVYLCASSSTRETGELFFGEGSRLTVL.